This T cell receptor (beta chain) derives from a study of blood T cell repertoires in COVID-19 (TCRdb year 2020). Regarding the research as a whole: Samples covering the acute and convalescent phases of COVID-19 were provided by collaborators in the United States, Italy and Spain. The material from the prospective study consisted of cDNA or gDNA derived from T cells, B-cell-depleted T cells, or PBMCs. Deeply sampled blood TCRbeta repertoires from subjects exposed to, actively infected with, or recovered from COVID-19 were included in the dataset. The repertoires were released in a freely available public database meant as a resource for research on the immune response to SARS-CoV-2. The samples were drawn from the first 160 participants of the ongoing ImmuneRACE study and from 950 to 1,500 subjects provided by 6 global collaborators. Sample metadata almost always included a de-identified subject ID, COVID-19 status, age in years and sex. HLA class I and class II types, where available, came from metadata supplied by the sample provider rather than from assay-based typing.

Collaborating institutions collected whole blood in K2EDTA tubes following their own protocols. For TCRbeta analysis, collaborator samples were shipped as frozen whole blood, as isolated PBMCs, or as DNA extracted from either sample type. TCRbeta CDR3 regions were amplified from genomic DNA by means of the immunoSEQ Assay, a bias-controlled multiplex PCR. Regarding the original processing steps: Nucleated cell counts per sample were estimated from amplification of reference gene primers within the assay. To quantify the absolute abundance of each unique TCRbeta CDR3 rearrangement, sequence reads were collapsed and filtered. Productive Simpson clonality was computed per sample as the square root of Simpson's diversity index over productive rearrangements. Not all clones reach the TCRdb copy of this immuneACCESS table, which keeps in-frame sequences only. Checked studies attribute under half of the gap to unresolved V genes and leave the rest unexplained. That table supplies the V and J calls and clone size; D and trimming were determined from the DNA. The table for this sample lists roughly 35,000 clones; over 90% of them were counted only once. The ten largest clones capture around 5.5% of the sample.

As regards this clone: The clone's antigen remains unknown. No quality values exist for individual bases; no much larger clone is one base distant.

Inclusive of the bounding cysteine and phenylalanine, the CDR3 is 16 residues long. Of the read, only the CDR3 DNA is kept; its 48 bases are in frame from base 1. From the germline V gene (reference sequence), CDR1 is MNHEY and CDR2 is SMNVEV. Trimmed from V: 5 bases; trimmed from J: 5 bases; junction bases lacking a gene match: 14. Findings and caveats that apply to the study as a whole: Clinical and demographic metadata were provided uncurated, with the amount varying by source and participant.

This TCR was recovered from a human donor in a cohort sampled during active COVID-19. Recombination joined TRBV27 with TRBJ1-1; 7 central nucleotides agree with TRBD1. The sequencing input was peripheral blood. The CDR3: CASSPRQGRAKTEAFF. The DNA is as follows: TGTGCCAGCAGTCCCCGACAGGGAAGGGCGAAAACTGAAGCTTTCTTT.